This T cell receptor (beta chain) was retrieved from a study of T cells in Graves' hyperthyroidism and ophthalmopathy. Lactation, pregnancy, other autoimmune disease or uncontrolled infection led to exclusion of patients. The authors obtained PBMCs from around 10 ml of fresh peripheral blood. This clonotype was found many times. RNA transcripts gave rise to amplified TCR beta CDR3 regions. The primer set for the first-round RT-PCR of the TCR CDR3 was HTBI. TCRdb re-called the multiplex PCR reads through MiXCR, storing one row per CDR3 protein. The data show about 290,000 distinct CDR3 sequences, with around 16% seen just once and around a third held by the top ten. Trimming shortened V by 1 base and J by 1 base, and 9 bases separated the two germline ends. This CDR3 contains 15 residues.

Sequenced input: blood. The V gene is TRBV12-3 or TRBV12-4, the J gene TRBJ2-3; either TRBD1 or TRBD2 may supply D (5 bases each). The origin of this receptor is a man aged 25 to 40 with Graves' hyperthyroidism. The CDR3 DNA is TGTGCCAGCAGTTTAGGGCAGGGAGGCACAGATACGCAGTATTTT. This sequence encodes CASSLGQGGTDTQYF.